The 7 T cell receptor beta chains below all came from one sample that was sequenced in a study of blood T cells in healthy people across ages. Sample-barcoded 5' priming and a J-beta primer mix drove a second PCR of about 7 to 12 cycles. A single record per CDR3 protein comes from TCRdb applying MiXCR to the 5' RACE reads. The data hold 1.5 million to 2 million distinct CDR3 sequences, with 40% to 55% observed a single time. Material for sequencing was blood. Source of these receptors: a woman between 40 and 50 years old in good health.

The chain links TRBV6-5 to TRBJ2-5; D gene ambiguous. The CDR3 totals 15 residues. V was trimmed by 6 bases and J by 4 bases, leaving 18 bases between them. CDR1 is MNHEY and CDR2 is SVGAGI in the germline V gene. The CDR3 coding sequence is TGTGCCAGCAGCCACCTAAAGGGCGCGAGAGAGACCCAGTACTTC. It codes for CASSHLKGARETQYF.

The chain combines TRBV28 with TRBJ1-2; no reliable D call. Germline V gene data show CDR1 as MDHEN and CDR2 as SYDVKM. The CDR3 is 13 residues long. The V gene lost 7 bases and the J gene lost 4 bases, with 13 bases spanning the gap. The DNA of the CDR3 is TGTGCCAGCAAAGATCAAGTTTTCTATGGCTACACCTTC. This translates into CASKDQVFYGYTF.

The rearrangement links TRBV7-2 to TRBJ2-1; TRBD1 aligns across 7 bases. The ends lost 5 bases at V and 2 bases at J; junction bases unmatched: 6. CDR1 SGHTA and CDR2 FQGNSA come from the germline V gene. This CDR3 is 15 amino acids long. The CDR3 here is CASSLDRVPYNEQFF. The CDR3 DNA is TGTGCCAGCAGCCTCGACAGGGTGCCCTACAATGAGCAGTTCTTC.

The chain is built from TRBV3-1 and TRBJ2-7; D gene uncertain. The CDR3 loop spans 15 amino acids. Germline assignment: CDR1 LGHDT and CDR2 YNNKEL (reference sequence). Trimming took 0 bases from V and 0 from J, leaving 9 bases between them. The CDR3 coding sequence is TGTGCCAGCAGCCAAGAGCGAATCTTCTCCTACGAGCAGTACTTC. Translation gives CASSQERIFSYEQYF.

This clonotype was seen a few times. At one end the junction does not follow the germline gene, possibly because of a read error. The V gene is TRBV20-1, the J gene TRBJ2-7; TRBD1 matches at 8 bases. CDR1 is DFQATT, CDR2 SNEGSKA, per germline (reference sequence). CDR3 length: 12 residues. CDR3 sequence: CGAYDRGYEQYF. In DNA form, the CDR3 reads TGCGGTGCTTATGACAGGGGTTACGAGCAGTACTTC.

This clonotype was seen many times. Mismatch with germline at one junction end may stem from a read error. The chain employs TRBV5-1 and TRBJ2-3, with a possible D match to TRBD1 (6 bases). Germline CDR1 and CDR2: SGHRS and YFSETQ. CDR3 length: 15 amino acids. The CDR3 nucleotides are TGTGCCAGCAGCCCCCGGACAGCTAGCACAGATACGCAGTATTTT. Translated, it gives CASSPRTASTDTQYF.

The V call is TRBV10-2, the J call TRBJ2-7; D remains unclear. CDR3 length: 14 amino acids. Per the germline V gene, CDR1 is WSHSY and CDR2 is SAAADI. The CDR3 protein is CVPASAQTSYEQYF. The CDR3, as DNA: TGCGTCCCGGCCTCGGCACAGACATCTTACGAGCAGTACTTC.